The source of this TCR beta chain is a study of CD8+CD57+ T cells in acquired aplastic anemia. Researchers used genomic DNA as the template to profile TCR beta VDJ and CDR3. TCRdb redid the calling of the reads with MiXCR, one entry per CDR3 protein. The table has about 160,000 distinct CDR3 sequences, 65% to 75% seen once; the top ten hold 35% to 60%. This CDR3 is 12 amino acids long. Germline V lookup: CDR1 ENHRY, CDR2 SYGVKD. Trimming took 4 bases from V and 4 from J, leaving 8 bases between them. Findings and limits, study-wide: CD8+ Simpson's diversity did not differ significantly between patients and controls. Almost 30 shared CD8+ CDR3s appeared highly expressed within patients' immunodominant clones.

All sequencing subjects had displayed CD8+CD57+ cell expansion on flow cytometry. Of note for this clonotype: Its antigen is unknown.

Sequencing was done on a sample of sorted CD4+, CD8+, or CD8+CD57+ T cells (not recorded which) from PBMCs. The clonotype comes from a human donor with aplastic anemia. J is TRBJ2-7 and V is TRBV10-3; tentatively, D is TRBD1 or TRBD2 (5 bases each). DNA of the CDR3: TGTGCCATCAGTGCGGGACGGTACGAGCAGTACTTC. Its protein is CAISAGRYEQYF.